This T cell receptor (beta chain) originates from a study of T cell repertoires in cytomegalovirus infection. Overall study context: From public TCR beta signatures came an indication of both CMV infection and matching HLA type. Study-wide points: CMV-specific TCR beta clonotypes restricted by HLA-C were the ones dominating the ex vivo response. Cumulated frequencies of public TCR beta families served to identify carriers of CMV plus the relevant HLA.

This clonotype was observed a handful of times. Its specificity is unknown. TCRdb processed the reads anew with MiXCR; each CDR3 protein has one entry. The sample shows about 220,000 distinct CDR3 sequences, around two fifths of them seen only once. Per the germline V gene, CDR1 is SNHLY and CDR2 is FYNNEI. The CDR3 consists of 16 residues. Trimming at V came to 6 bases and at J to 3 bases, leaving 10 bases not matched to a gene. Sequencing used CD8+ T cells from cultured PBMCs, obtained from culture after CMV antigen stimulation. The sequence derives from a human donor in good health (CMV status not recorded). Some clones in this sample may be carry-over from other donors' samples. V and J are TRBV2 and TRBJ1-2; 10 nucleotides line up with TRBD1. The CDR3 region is CASSLTGGTGDYGYTF. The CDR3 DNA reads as TGTGCCAGCAGCCTGACAGGGGGCACCGGGGACTATGGCTACACCTTC.